This TCR beta chain was obtained from a study of OX40 agonist ivuxolimab in advanced cancers. About the full investigation: Ivuxolimab was a fully human IgG2 agonistic monoclonal antibody targeting the costimulatory receptor OX40 (CD134). Intravenous ivuxolimab was administered to patients every 2 weeks at six dose levels: 0.01, 0.1, 0.3, 1.5, 3 and 10 mg/kg. Of the 50 or so patients in dose escalation, some 20 had hepatocellular carcinoma, roughly 15 had melanoma, 9 had renal cell carcinoma and 9 had head and neck cancer. In the dose-escalation cohort, roughly 82% of patients were male, and the mean age was roughly 56 years with a range of roughly 23 to 90. Patients were allowed to have had prior anti-PD-1, anti-PD-L1 or anti-CTLA-4 therapy, and approximately 41% of the dose-escalation patients had previously received checkpoint inhibitors. Partial responses occurred in three dose-escalation patients: two with cutaneous melanoma and one with hepatocellular carcinoma. The point of sequencing TCRbeta in the periphery was to test whether ivuxolimab changed TCR sequence diversity and drove clonal T-cell expansion. The paper reports the monotherapy dose-escalation portion (N of about 52 patients) of the phase I ivuxolimab trial. Paper-wide results and their limitations: The antigen specificity of the peripheral T cells that underwent clonal expansion was not determined. On average, CD8+ T cells showed more expanded clones than CD4+ T cells after ivuxolimab. Low levels of normalized T-cell clonal expansion were also shown by some nonresponding patients. Partial responders in the 0.1-3.0 mg/kg groups had among the lowest normalized peripheral clonal expansion, especially among CD8+ T cells. At doses from 0.1 to 3.0 mg/kg, clonal expansion was seen in both CD4+ and CD8+ blood T cells between baseline and week 6.

Genomic DNA was isolated from the sorted cells so that the TCRbeta CDR3 region could be sequenced. TCRbeta CDR3 regions were sequenced using the immunoSEQ Assay. TCRdb provides this immuneACCESS table in a form limited to in-frame rearrangements. Some clones are lacking; in checked studies, under half of them reflect an unresolved V gene, and why the rest are absent is not known. The sample table contains more than 60,000 clones; only one count was recorded for 85% to 90% of them. In total, the top ten clones hold over 0.75% of the sample. Patients with autoimmune disease history or receiving systemic immunosuppression were excluded from the trial. In every dose cohort, peripheral blood was drawn for TCR sequencing at baseline, cycle 4 day 1, and cycle 7 day 1. Samples were obtained from an open-label, multicenter, first-in-human phase I dose-escalation trial of ivuxolimab. Adults with locally advanced or metastatic melanoma, renal cell, hepatocellular, or head and neck squamous cell carcinoma were enrolled in the trial. CD4+ and CD8+ T cells were sorted separately from peripheral blood before TCR sequencing.

Points on this clone: The target of this receptor is not known. No much larger clonotype is one base removed from it; base qualities were not supplied.

The germline V gene yields SGDLS for CDR1 and YYNGEE for CDR2. V is shortened by 1 base, J by 6 bases, and the region joining them spans 18 bases. The CDR3 holds 16 amino acids from the cysteine to the phenylalanine. The DNA shown is the 48-base CDR3, in frame from base 1. The TCR originated in an adult with an advanced solid tumor such as melanoma, head and neck, liver or kidney cancer. The chain uses TRBV9 and TRBJ2-3; a confident D gene designation cannot be given. The sample here was CD4+ or CD8+ T cells sorted from blood, taken in a trial of the OX40 agonist ivuxolimab. The CDR3 reads as follows: CASSVLGSELADTQYF. The DNA sequence is TGTGCCAGCAGCGTACTAGGATCCGAACTGGCGGATACGCAGTATTTT.